These T cell receptor beta chains were read from a single sample in a study of response to subunit inactivated influenza vaccine. TCRdb recomputed calls from the RT-PCR reads with MiXCR, one row per CDR3 protein. The table lists fewer than 750,000 distinct CDR3 sequences, approximately 14% of them singletons, with more than 9.5% in the top ten. Specimen: PBMCs from blood, collected about 12 days after vaccination. All receptors come from a man aged 50-59 years who received an inactivated influenza vaccine. Both conserved end residues are part of each CDR3. Fields, in order: J gene, clone size, V gene, D gene, CDR3 protein, CDR3 DNA. A D gene is named only where the DNA matches it firmly. A row's size may be missing; if present it is once, few, many or a size class.

TRBJ2-7,many,TRBV3-1,TRBD1,CASSPGQAVYEQYF,TGTGCCAGCAGCCCGGGACAGGCAGTCTACGAGCAGTACTTC
TRBJ1-6,-,TRBV5-1,-,CASSLGSWIFPGSPLHF,TGCGCCAGCAGCTTGGGTTCATGGATATTCCCCGGTTCACCCCTCCACTTT
TRBJ2-1,-,TRBV2,TRBD2,CASTKSGGGYNEQFF,TGTGCCAGCACTAAAAGCGGGGGAGGATACAATGAGCAGTTCTTC
TRBJ2-7,few,TRBV20-1,-,CSARDPLLYEQYF,TGCAGTGCGAGGGATCCGCTACTCTACGAGCAGTACTTC
TRBJ2-7,-,TRBV5-1,TRBD1,CASTPGTGKIYEQYF,TGCGCCAGCACCCCCGGGACAGGAAAAATCTACGAGCAGTACTTC
TRBJ2-5,-,TRBV24-1,TRBD2,CATSDRTSGGTGTQYF,TGTGCCACCAGTGACCGAACTAGCGGGGGAACCGGGACCCAGTACTTC
TRBJ2-3,-,TRBV3-1,-,CASSQDLGVRTDTQYF,TGTGCCAGCAGCCAAGATCTTGGGGTCCGCACAGATACGCAGTATTTT
TRBJ1-4,-,TRBV7-9,-,CASSIRTVTNEKLFF,TGTGCCAGCAGCATACGGACGGTGACTAATGAAAAACTGTTTTTT
TRBJ2-5,few,TRBV6-5,-,CASSYSNREETQYF,TGTGCCAGCAGTTACTCGAACAGGGAAGAGACCCAGTACTTC
TRBJ2-5,many,TRBV7-2,-,CASSLVRGFQETQYF,TGTGCCAGCAGCCTCGTACGGGGGTTCCAAGAGACCCAGTACTTC
TRBJ2-2,few,TRBV6-5,TRBD1,CASSSTGSAGELFF,TGTGCCAGCAGTTCGACAGGGAGCGCCGGGGAGCTGTTTTTT
TRBJ1-2,many,TRBV12-3/TRBV12-4,TRBD1,CASSFGAGGVYGYTF,TGTGCCAGCAGCTTCGGGGCAGGGGGCGTCTATGGCTACACCTTC
TRBJ2-7,-,TRBV7-8,-,CASSSLGLSYEQYF,TGTGCCAGCAGCTCCCTTGGGCTGTCCTACGAGCAGTACTTC
TRBJ2-1,few,TRBV7-9,-,CASSFDRHNEQFF,TGTGCCAGCAGCTTCGACAGACACAATGAGCAGTTCTTC
TRBJ1-3,-,TRBV29-1,-,CSVGGSGRHSGNTIYF,TGCAGCGTTGGAGGGTCGGGTCGCCACTCTGGAAACACCATATATTTT
TRBJ1-3,few,TRBV7-2,-,CASSLGPTAIYF,TGTGCCAGCAGCTTAGGACCTACGGCCATATATTTT
TRBJ1-1,-,TRBV29-1,TRBD1,CSARDRVMNTEAFF,TGCAGCGCCCGGGACAGGGTCATGAACACTGAAGCTTTCTTT
TRBJ2-7,-,TRBV3-1,-,CASSAGISYEQYF,TGTGCCAGCAGCGCTGGAATCTCCTACGAGCAGTACTTC
TRBJ2-1,few,TRBV20-1,TRBD1,CSARGQGAGASYNEQFF,TGCAGTGCGAGAGGACAGGGGGCAGGGGCCTCCTACAATGAGCAGTTCTTC
TRBJ2-3,-,TRBV19,TRBD2,CASSFSGIGDTQYF,TGTGCCAGTAGTTTTAGCGGGATTGGAGATACGCAGTATTTT
TRBJ2-1,few,TRBV7-9,-,CASSPWDGLNEQFF,TGTGCCAGCAGCCCATGGGACGGACTAAATGAGCAGTTCTTC
TRBJ1-3,few,TRBV5-1,-,CASSLSAAGNTIYF,TGCGCCAGCAGCTTGTCAGCGGCTGGAAACACCATATATTTT
TRBJ2-7,few,TRBV20-1,TRBD2,CSAREREGPPLGEQYF,TGCAGTGCTAGAGAGCGGGAGGGCCCACCGCTGGGCGAGCAGTACTTC
TRBJ2-5,few,TRBV20-1,-,CSAGPNQETQYF,TGCAGTGCTGGACCCAACCAAGAGACCCAGTACTTC
TRBJ2-1,-,TRBV6-2/TRBV6-3,-,CASSYSGNYYNEQFF,TGTGCCAGCAGTTACTCCGGGAACTACTACAATGAGCAGTTCTTC
TRBJ2-2,-,TRBV11-2,-,CASGGTGANTGELFF,TGTGCCAGCGGGGGGACGGGCGCGAACACCGGGGAGCTGTTTTTT
TRBJ2-4,many,TRBV7-2,TRBD1,CASSLEGTGAPGNIQYF,TGTGCCAGCAGCTTAGAAGGGACAGGCGCCCCGGGCAACATTCAGTACTTC
TRBJ2-2,-,TRBV27,TRBD2,CASSFPAGEGGELFF,TGTGCCAGCAGTTTTCCGGCGGGAGAGGGCGGGGAGCTGTTTTTT
TRBJ2-5,-,TRBV6-2/TRBV6-3,-,CASSYSIIALGETQYF,TGTGCCAGCAGTTACTCGATTATAGCGCTGGGAGAGACCCAGTACTTC
TRBJ2-1,many,TRBV20-1,-,CSASLAANEQFF,TGCAGTGCTAGTTTAGCTGCCAATGAGCAGTTCTTC
TRBJ2-2,many,TRBV6-5,-,CATGDRNTGELFF,TGTGCCACGGGGGACAGAAACACCGGGGAGCTGTTTTTT
TRBJ2-4,many,TRBV5-1,TRBD2,CASSLLGGSGEDIQYF,TGCGCCAGCAGCCTTCTGGGAGGTAGCGGGGAGGACATTCAGTACTTC
TRBJ1-5,-,TRBV6-2/TRBV6-3,-,CASSYSRQDNQPQHF,TGTGCCAGCAGTTACTCGAGGCAAGATAATCAGCCCCAGCATTTT
TRBJ1-1,-,TRBV7-9,-,CASSLAGSDEAFF,TGTGCCAGCAGCTTAGCAGGGTCGGATGAAGCTTTCTTT
TRBJ1-2,-,TRBV29-1,-,CSTEGLPPGGYTF,TGCAGCACAGAGGGGCTGCCCCCCGGGGGCTACACCTTC
TRBJ2-5,-,TRBV12-3/TRBV12-4,-,CASSEGASAMGETQYF,TGTGCCAGCAGTGAGGGGGCTAGCGCGATGGGAGAGACCCAGTACTTC
TRBJ1-2,few,TRBV6-1,-,CASTAQGDGGYTF,TGTGCCAGCACGGCCCAGGGAGACGGGGGCTACACCTTC
TRBJ2-7,-,TRBV28,TRBD1,CASSLEDRGAYEQYF,TGTGCCAGCAGTTTAGAGGACAGGGGCGCCTACGAGCAGTACTTC
TRBJ1-3,many,TRBV9,-,CASSPWGRNSGNTIYF,TGTGCCAGCAGCCCGTGGGGTAGGAACTCTGGAAACACCATATATTTT
TRBJ2-2,-,TRBV11-2,-,CASSLLPGLRTGHTGELFF,TGTGCCAGCAGCTTATTACCGGGACTCAGAACGGGTCACACCGGGGAGCTGTTTTTT
TRBJ2-7,many,TRBV12-3/TRBV12-4,TRBD1,CASSSRDSSHEQYF,TGTGCCAGCAGTAGCCGGGACAGCTCCCACGAGCAGTACTTC
TRBJ2-3,few,TRBV20-1,TRBD2,CSAGKTSGRAVDTQYF,TGCAGTGCTGGAAAAACTAGCGGGAGGGCCGTGGATACGCAGTATTTT
TRBJ2-3,-,TRBV7-3,-,CASSPVGDTQYF,TGTGCCAGCAGCCCGGTTGGAGATACGCAGTATTTT
TRBJ2-7,few,TRBV4-2,-,CASSQEVGVNSYEQYF,TGTGCCAGCAGCCAAGAGGTGGGGGTAAACTCCTACGAGCAGTACTTC
TRBJ2-1,-,TRBV7-9,-,CASSTEYQDLYYNEQFF,TGTGCCAGCAGCACAGAATACCAGGATCTTTATTACAATGAGCAGTTCTTC
TRBJ2-7,-,TRBV28,TRBD2,CASSFASGRVVDEQYF,TGTGCCAGCAGTTTTGCTAGCGGGAGGGTGGTAGACGAGCAGTACTTC
TRBJ2-5,few,TRBV11-1,TRBD2,CASSPGLAMRGPQETQYF,TGTGCCAGCAGCCCGGGACTAGCGATGAGGGGCCCCCAAGAGACCCAGTACTTC
TRBJ1-1,-,TRBV20-1,-,CSARDYRQFNTEAFF,TGCAGTGCTAGAGATTACCGGCAGTTTAACACTGAAGCTTTCTTT
TRBJ1-1,many,TRBV5-1,-,CASSLDGMNTEAFF,TGCGCCAGCAGCTTGGACGGTATGAACACTGAAGCTTTCTTT
TRBJ1-6,-,TRBV7-2,-,CASSLAPVSLQSPHNSPLHF,TGTGCCAGCAGCTTAGCGCCGGTCTCCCTTCAGTCCCCCCATAATTCACCCCTCCACTTT
TRBJ2-4,-,TRBV5-1,-,CASSSGNEGIQYF,TGCGCCAGCAGCTCCGGAAATGAGGGCATTCAGTACTTC
TRBJ1-1,-,TRBV6-5,-,CASSYRAGFTEAFF,TGTGCCAGCAGTTACCGAGCAGGGTTCACTGAAGCTTTCTTT
TRBJ1-6,-,TRBV28,-,CASSLWESSYNSPLHF,TGTGCCAGCAGTTTATGGGAGAGCTCCTATAATTCACCCCTCCACTTT
TRBJ2-1,few,TRBV6-2/TRBV6-3,TRBD1,CASSETRDRGYNEQFF,TGTGCCAGCAGCGAGACTAGGGACAGGGGTTACAATGAGCAGTTCTTC